At least ten counts were recorded for the clone carrying this TCR beta chain. Germline CDR1 is DFQATT and CDR2 is SNEGSKA (reference sequence). This CDR3 has 13 residues. RNA transcripts yielded amplified TCR beta CDR3 regions. The first round was an RT-PCR with HTBI primers, and the second round was a multiplex PCR. One entry per CDR3 protein, called by TCRdb with MiXCR from the multiplex PCR reads. The table shows about 480,000 distinct CDR3 sequences, with about an eighth occurring only once. These data come from a study of Graves' ophthalmopathy and Graves' hyperthyroidism. The clonotype comes from a woman aged 25 to 39 with Graves' ophthalmopathy. The V and J genes are TRBV20-1 and TRBJ2-7; 9 bases line up with TRBD1. The source material was blood. CDR3 sequence reads: CSPLGTGTDEQYF. The CDR3 DNA sequence: TGCAGCCCCTTGGGGACAGGGACCGACGAGCAGTACTTC.